Reported below is one TCR beta chain. Antigen unknown. The sample comes from a study of high-grade serous ovarian cancer treatment subgroups. TCRdb's copy holds only in-frame clones and misses some; the assay was immunoSEQ multiplex PCR. The sample has 2,500 to 3,000 clones; 72% are singletons. Tumor samples were taken before definitive surgery or chemotherapy. Study-wide findings and caveats: Spatial context was lost because tumors were sequenced in bulk.

Sequenced input: tumor tissue. This receptor was taken from a human donor with high-grade serous ovarian cancer.

CDR3 bases: TGTGCCAGCAGTTTATGGCAGGGAGGCTATGGCTACACCTTC. This gives the protein CASSLWQGGYGYTF. The rearrangement links TRBV28 to TRBJ1-2; D may be TRBD1 (5 bases). Trimming pared 0 bases from V and 4 bases from J, leaving 9 bases between. From germline, CDR1 is MDHEN and CDR2 SYDVKM. This CDR3 spans 14 amino acids.